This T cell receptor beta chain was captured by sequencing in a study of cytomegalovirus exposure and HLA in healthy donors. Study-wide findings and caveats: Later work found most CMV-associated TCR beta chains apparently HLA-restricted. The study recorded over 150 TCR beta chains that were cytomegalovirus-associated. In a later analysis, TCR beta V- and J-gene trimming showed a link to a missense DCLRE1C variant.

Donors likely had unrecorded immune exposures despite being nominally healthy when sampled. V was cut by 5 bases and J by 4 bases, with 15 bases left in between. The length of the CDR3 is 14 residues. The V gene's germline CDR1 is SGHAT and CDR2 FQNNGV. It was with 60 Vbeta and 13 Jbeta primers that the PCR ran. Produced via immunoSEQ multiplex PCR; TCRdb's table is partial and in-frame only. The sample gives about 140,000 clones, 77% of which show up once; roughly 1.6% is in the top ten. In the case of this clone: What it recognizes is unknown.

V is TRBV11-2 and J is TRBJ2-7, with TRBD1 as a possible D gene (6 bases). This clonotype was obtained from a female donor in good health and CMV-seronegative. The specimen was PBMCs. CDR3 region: CASSRGQKAYEQYF. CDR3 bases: TGTGCCAGCAGCCGCGGACAGAAAGCTTACGAGCAGTACTTC.